This entry features one T cell receptor beta chain sequence. These data belong to a study of blood T cell repertoires in COVID-19. Whole-study context: Sources were T cells, B-cell-depleted T cells, or PBMCs; the material itself was cDNA or gDNA.

Assay used: immunoSEQ multiplex PCR; TCRdb lists only in-frame clones, some missing. The sample carries roughly 83,000 clones, 85% to 90% recorded once. Germline V gene lookup returns CDR1 LGHDT and CDR2 YNNKEL (reference sequence). V shed 1 base and J shed 1 base, with 10 bases lying between them. The CDR3 consists of 15 residues. This TCR derives from a man older than 75 with active or convalescent COVID-19. The specimen sequenced was peripheral blood. The gene calls are TRBV3-1 (or the pseudogene TRBV3-2) and TRBJ1-1; D unresolved. The CDR3 is CASSQGPTANTEAFF. The CDR3 coding sequence is TGTGCCAGCAGCCAAGGACCCACAGCGAACACTGAAGCTTTCTTT.